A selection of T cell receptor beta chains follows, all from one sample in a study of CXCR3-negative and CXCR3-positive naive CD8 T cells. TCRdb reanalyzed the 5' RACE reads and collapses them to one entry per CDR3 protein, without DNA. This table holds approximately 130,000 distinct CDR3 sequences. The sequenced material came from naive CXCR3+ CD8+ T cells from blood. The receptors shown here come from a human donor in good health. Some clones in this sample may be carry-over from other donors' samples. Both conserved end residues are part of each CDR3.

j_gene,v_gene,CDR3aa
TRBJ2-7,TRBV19,CASSMRLTTTYEQYF
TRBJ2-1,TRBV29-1,CSLIWGLEAGGLFNEQFF
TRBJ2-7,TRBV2,CASTGLADNSYEQYF
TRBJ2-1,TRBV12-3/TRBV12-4,CASSLTFYNEQFF
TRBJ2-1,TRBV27,CASSFSGTGGERVVYNEQFF
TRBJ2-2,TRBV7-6,CASSYLAGENTGELFF
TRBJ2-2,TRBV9,CASSVTSAGELFF
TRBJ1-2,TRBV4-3,CASSPGTGDYYGYTF
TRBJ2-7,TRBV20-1,CSANLPSYEQYF
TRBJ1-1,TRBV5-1,CASSSISGTEAFF
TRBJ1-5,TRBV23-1,CAREGGRAPNQPQHF
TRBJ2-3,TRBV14,CASSQLLPGQENTDTQYF
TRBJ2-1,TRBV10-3,CAISEELTDEQFF
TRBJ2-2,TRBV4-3,CASSQDATGELFF